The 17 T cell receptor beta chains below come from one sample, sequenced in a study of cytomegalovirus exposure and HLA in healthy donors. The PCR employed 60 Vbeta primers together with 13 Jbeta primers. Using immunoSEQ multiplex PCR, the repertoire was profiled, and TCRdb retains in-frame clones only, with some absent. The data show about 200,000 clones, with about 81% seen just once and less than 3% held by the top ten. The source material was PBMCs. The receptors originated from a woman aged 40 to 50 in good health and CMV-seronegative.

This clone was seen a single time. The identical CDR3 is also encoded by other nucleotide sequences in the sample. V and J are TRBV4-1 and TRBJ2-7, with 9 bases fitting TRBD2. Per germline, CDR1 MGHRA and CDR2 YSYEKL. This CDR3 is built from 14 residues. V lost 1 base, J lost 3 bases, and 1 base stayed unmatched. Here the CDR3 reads CASSQGGGGYEQYF. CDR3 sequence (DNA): TGCGCCAGCAGCCAAGGCGGGGGGGGCTACGAGCAGTACTTC.

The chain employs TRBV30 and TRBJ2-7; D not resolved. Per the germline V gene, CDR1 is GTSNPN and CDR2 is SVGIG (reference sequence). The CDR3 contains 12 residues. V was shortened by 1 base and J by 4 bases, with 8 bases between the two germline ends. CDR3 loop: CAWSGAVYEQYF. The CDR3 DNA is TGTGCCTGGAGTGGGGCAGTATACGAGCAGTACTTC.

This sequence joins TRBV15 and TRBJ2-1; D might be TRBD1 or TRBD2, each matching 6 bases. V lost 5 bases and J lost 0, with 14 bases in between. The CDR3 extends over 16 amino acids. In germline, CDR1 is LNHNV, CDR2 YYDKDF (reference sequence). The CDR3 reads CATSRGGLSSYNEQFF. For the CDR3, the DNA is TGTGCCACCAGCCGAGGGGGACTTTCCTCCTACAATGAGCAGTTCTTC.

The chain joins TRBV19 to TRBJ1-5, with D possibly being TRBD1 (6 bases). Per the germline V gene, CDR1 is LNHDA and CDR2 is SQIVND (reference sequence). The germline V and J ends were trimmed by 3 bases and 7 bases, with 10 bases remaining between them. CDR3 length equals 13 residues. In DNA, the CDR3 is TGTGCCAGTAGTATGGGGGGGCTCCAGCCCCAGCATTTT. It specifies CASSMGGLQPQHF.

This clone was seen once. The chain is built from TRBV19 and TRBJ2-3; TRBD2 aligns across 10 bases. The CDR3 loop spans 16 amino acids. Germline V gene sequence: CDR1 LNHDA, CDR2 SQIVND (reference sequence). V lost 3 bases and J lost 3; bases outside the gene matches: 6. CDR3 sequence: CASSMYSGRLTDTQYF. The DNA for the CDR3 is TGTGCCAGTAGTATGTATAGCGGGAGGTTAACAGATACGCAGTATTTT.

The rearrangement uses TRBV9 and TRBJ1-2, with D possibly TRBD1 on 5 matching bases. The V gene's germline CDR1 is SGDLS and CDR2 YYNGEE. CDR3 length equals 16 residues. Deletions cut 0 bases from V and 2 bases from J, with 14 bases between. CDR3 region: CASSVGAAGGNYGYTF. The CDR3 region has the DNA TGTGCCAGCAGCGTAGGGGCCGCCGGGGGGAACTATGGCTACACCTTC.

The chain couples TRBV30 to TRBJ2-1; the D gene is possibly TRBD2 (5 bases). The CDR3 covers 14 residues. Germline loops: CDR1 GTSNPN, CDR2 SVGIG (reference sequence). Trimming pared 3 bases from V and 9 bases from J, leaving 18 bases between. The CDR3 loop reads CAWSKGSGILEQFF. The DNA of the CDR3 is TGTGCCTGGAGCAAAGGGTCGGGGATACTTGAGCAGTTCTTC.

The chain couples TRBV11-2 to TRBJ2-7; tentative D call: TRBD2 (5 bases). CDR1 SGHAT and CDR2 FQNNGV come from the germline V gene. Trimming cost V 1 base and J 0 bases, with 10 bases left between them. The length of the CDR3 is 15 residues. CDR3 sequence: CASSLGSGISYEQYF. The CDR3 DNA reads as TGTGCCAGCAGCTTAGGGTCGGGGATCTCCTACGAGCAGTACTTC.

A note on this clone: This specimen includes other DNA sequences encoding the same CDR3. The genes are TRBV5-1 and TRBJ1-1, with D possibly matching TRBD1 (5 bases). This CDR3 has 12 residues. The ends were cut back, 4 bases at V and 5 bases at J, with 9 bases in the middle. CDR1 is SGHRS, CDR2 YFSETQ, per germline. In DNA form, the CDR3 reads TGCGCCAGCAGCCTGGGGCTGACTGAAGCTTTCTTT. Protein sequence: CASSLGLTEAFF.

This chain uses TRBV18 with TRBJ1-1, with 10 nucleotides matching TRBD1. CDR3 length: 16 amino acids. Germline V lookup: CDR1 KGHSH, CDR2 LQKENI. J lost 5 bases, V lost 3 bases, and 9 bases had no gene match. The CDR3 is CASSPLGGQGGTEAFF. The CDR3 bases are TGTGCCAGCTCACCTCTCGGCGGACAGGGGGGAACTGAAGCTTTCTTT.

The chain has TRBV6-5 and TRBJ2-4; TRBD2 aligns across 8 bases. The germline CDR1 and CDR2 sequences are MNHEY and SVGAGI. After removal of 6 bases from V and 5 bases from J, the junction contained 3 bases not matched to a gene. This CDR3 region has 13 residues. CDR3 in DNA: TGTGCCAGCAGGGATAGCGGGGAAAACATTCAGTACTTC. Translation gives CASRDSGENIQYF.

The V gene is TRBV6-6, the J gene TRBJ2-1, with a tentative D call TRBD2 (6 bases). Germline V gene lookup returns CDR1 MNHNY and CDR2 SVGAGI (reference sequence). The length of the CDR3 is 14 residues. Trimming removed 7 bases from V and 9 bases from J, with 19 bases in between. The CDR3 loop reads CASKGTPLFTEQFF. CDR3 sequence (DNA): TGTGCCAGCAAAGGGACTCCCCTTTTTACTGAGCAGTTCTTC.

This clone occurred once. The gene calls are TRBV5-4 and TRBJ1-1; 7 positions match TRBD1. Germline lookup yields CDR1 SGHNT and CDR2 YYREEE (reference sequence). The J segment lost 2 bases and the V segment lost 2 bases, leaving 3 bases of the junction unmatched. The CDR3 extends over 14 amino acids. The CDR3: CASSLQGFNTEAFF. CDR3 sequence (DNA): TGTGCCAGCAGCTTACAGGGGTTCAACACTGAAGCTTTCTTT.

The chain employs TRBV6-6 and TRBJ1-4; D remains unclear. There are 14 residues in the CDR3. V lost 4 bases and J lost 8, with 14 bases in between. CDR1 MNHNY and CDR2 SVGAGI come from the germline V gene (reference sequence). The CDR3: CASSLDHPGEKLFF. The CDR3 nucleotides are TGTGCCAGCAGTTTAGACCATCCGGGGGAAAAACTGTTTTTT.

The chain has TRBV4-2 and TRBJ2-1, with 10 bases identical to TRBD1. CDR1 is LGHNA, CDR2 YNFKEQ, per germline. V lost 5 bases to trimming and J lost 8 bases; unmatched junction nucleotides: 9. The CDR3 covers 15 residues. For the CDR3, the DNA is TGTGCCAGCAGCTACGGACAGGGGGGGAGCGATGAGCAGTTCTTC. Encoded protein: CASSYGQGGSDEQFF.

CDR3 amino acids: CASQMASGNYEQYF. As DNA, the CDR3 is TGTGCCAGCCAAATGGCTAGCGGGAACTACGAGCAGTACTTC. The V call is TRBV6-6, the J call TRBJ2-7, with TRBD2 identical over 9 bases. Germline assignment: CDR1 MNHNY and CDR2 SVGAGI (reference sequence). This CDR3 has 14 amino acids. Trimming at V came to 8 bases and at J to 3 bases, leaving 8 bases not matched to a gene.

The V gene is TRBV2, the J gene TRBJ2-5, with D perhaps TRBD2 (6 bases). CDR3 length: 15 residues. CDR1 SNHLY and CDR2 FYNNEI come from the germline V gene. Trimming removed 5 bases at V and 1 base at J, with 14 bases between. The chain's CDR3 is CASSTVLAFQETQYF. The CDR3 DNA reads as TGTGCCAGCAGTACAGTTCTAGCGTTCCAAGAGACCCAGTACTTC.